One sample yielded the 26 T cell receptor beta chains listed below, sequenced in a study of T cells in Graves' hyperthyroidism and ophthalmopathy. Amplified TCR beta CDR3 regions came from RNA transcripts. HTBI primers were employed in a first-round RT-PCR of the TCR CDR3. A single record per CDR3 protein comes from TCRdb applying MiXCR to the multiplex PCR reads. The sample shows 400,000 to 600,000 distinct CDR3 sequences, 20% of them seen only once. The sequenced sample consisted of blood. The receptor set was obtained from a man aged 18 to 30 with Graves' hyperthyroidism.

This clonotype appeared a few times. This chain links TRBV28 with TRBJ1-2, with 7 bases identical to TRBD1. The germline V gene encodes CDR1 MDHEN and CDR2 SYDVKM. CDR3 size: 16 residues. V shed 10 bases, J shed 7 bases, and the junction held 21 bases outside the gene matches. The chain's CDR3 is CAIQGYDREFGSGYTF. Here the CDR3 DNA reads TGTGCCATCCAGGGTTACGACAGGGAGTTTGGTAGTGGCTACACCTTC.

This clonotype was counted at least ten times. This chain joins TRBV7-9 and TRBJ1-2, with 12 bases fitting TRBD1. The V segment lost 5 bases and the J segment 6 bases; nucleotides outside the gene matches: 7. CDR3 size: 15 residues. Germline V gene sequence: CDR1 SEHNR, CDR2 FQNEAQ (reference sequence). In DNA form, the CDR3 reads TGTGCCAGCAGCCCCCGCCGGGACAGGGGGCATGGCTACACCTTC. Protein: CASSPRRDRGHGYTF.

This clonotype was detected ten times or more. The gene calls are TRBV10-3 and TRBJ1-1; 9 bases agree with TRBD1. This CDR3 comprises 15 residues. Germline loops: CDR1 ENHRY, CDR2 SYGVKD. V lost 3 bases, J lost 2 bases, and 4 bases stayed unmatched. In DNA, the CDR3 is TGTGCCATCAGTGACCCGGGACAGGGAAACACTGAAGCTTTCTTT. Protein product: CAISDPGQGNTEAFF.

The chain combines TRBV28 with TRBJ1-3; perhaps TRBD1 as D (5 bases). The CDR3 is 14 amino acids. With 9 bases removed from V and 0 bases from J, the gap between germline ends came to 12 bases. Germline CDR1 MDHEN, CDR2 SYDVKM. The CDR3 nucleotides read TGTGCCAGGGGGGGGAAGAGCTCTGGAAACACCATATATTTT. Translated, it gives CARGGKSSGNTIYF.

This rearrangement joins TRBV28 to TRBJ1-1; 7 bases map to TRBD1. Trimming cost V 6 bases and J 9 bases; bases outside gene matches: 10. Germline CDR1 reads MDHEN; CDR2 reads SYDVKM. The length of the CDR3 is 13 residues. CDR3 sequence reads: CASSSPGGLKAFF. The CDR3 coding sequence is TGTGCCAGCAGCTCGCCAGGGGGGTTGAAAGCTTTCTTT.

This clonotype showed up many times. The V gene is TRBV29-1, the J gene TRBJ1-2, with D uncertain. V lost 3 bases, J lost 4 bases, and 9 bases lay in between. This CDR3 spans 12 amino acids. Per the germline V gene, CDR1 is SQVTM and CDR2 is ANQGSEA. The CDR3 region is CSVDIWGYGYTF. The CDR3 bases are TGCAGCGTTGACATCTGGGGCTATGGCTACACCTTC.

V is TRBV9 and J is TRBJ2-3, with unresolved D. Germline-derived CDR1 and CDR2 are SGDLS and YYNGEE. The CDR3 consists of 18 residues. V was clipped by 1 base and J by 0 bases, with 18 bases between them. CDR3 loop: CASSVNLVPPSSTDTQYF. CDR3 nucleotide sequence: TGTGCCAGCAGCGTAAATCTAGTACCACCTTCTAGCACAGATACGCAGTATTTT.

The sample holds a few counts of this clonotype. V is TRBV19 and J is TRBJ2-2, with TRBD1 matching 10 bases. Germline loops: CDR1 LNHDA, CDR2 SQIVND (reference sequence). This CDR3 comprises 15 residues. V shed 7 bases, J shed 5 bases, and the junction held 7 bases outside the gene matches. CDR3 nucleotide sequence: TGTGCCAGTAAAGGGACAGGGGTTCGGACCGGGGAGCTGTTTTTT. Translation gives CASKGTGVRTGELFF.

This clonotype has a count of ten or more. The chain joins TRBV24-1 to TRBJ2-2, with 7 bases lining up with TRBD1. The length of the CDR3 is 18 residues. J lost 5 bases, V lost 2 bases, and 13 bases had no gene match. Germline CDR1 reads KGHDR; CDR2 reads SFDVKD. CDR3 region: CATSDSLEEQGRTGELFF. The DNA for the CDR3 is TGTGCCACCAGTGATTCCCTCGAGGAACAGGGGCGGACCGGGGAGCTGTTTTTT.

This clonotype was counted ten times or more. V is TRBV5-1 and J is TRBJ1-1, with D unclear. CDR1 is SGHRS and CDR2 is YFSETQ in the germline V gene. The V end lost 0 bases, the J end lost 8 bases, and 14 bases lay between the germline ends. This CDR3 contains 14 residues. Written as DNA, the CDR3 is TGCGCCAGCAGCTTGGAGGACGGCGCGCAAGAAGCTTTCTTT. Amino acids: CASSLEDGAQEAFF.

The chain has TRBV29-1 and TRBJ2-5; D is perhaps TRBD2 (6 bases). The germline V gene has CDR1 SQVTM and CDR2 ANQGSEA. There are 16 residues in the CDR3. The V end was cut by 1 base, the J end by 5 bases, with 20 bases between. The CDR3 loop reads CSVEGGQEGRMETQYF. The CDR3 DNA sequence: TGCAGCGTTGAAGGAGGTCAGGAGGGGAGGATGGAGACCCAGTACTTC.

This clonotype was counted ten times or more. J is TRBJ2-7 and V is TRBV29-1, with D possibly TRBD1 on 5 matching bases. The CDR3 is made up of 12 amino acids. The germline gives CDR1 SQVTM, CDR2 ANQGSEA. The V end was cut by 4 bases, the J end by 5 bases, with 12 bases between. The CDR3 loop is CSVVRGQHEQYF. The CDR3 region has the DNA TGCAGCGTTGTAAGGGGTCAACACGAGCAGTACTTC.

This clonotype showed up many times. V gene TRBV12-3 or TRBV12-4 combines with J gene TRBJ2-7, with 9 bases matching TRBD1. This CDR3 is built from 14 residues. The trim removed 8 bases at V and 4 bases at J, leaving 9 bases unmatched. CDR3 coding DNA: TGTGCCAGCTCAGGACAGGGGAGGTTTTACGAGCAGTACTTC. Translation gives CASSGQGRFYEQYF.

This clonotype was found many times. The gene calls are TRBV7-9 and TRBJ2-7, with 9 bases identical to TRBD1. CDR1 SEHNR and CDR2 FQNEAQ come from the germline V gene (reference sequence). CDR3 size: 14 residues. Germline trimming cut 3 bases from V and 3 bases from J; bases unmatched to any gene: 3. The CDR3 region has the DNA TGTGCCAGCAGCTTGGGACAGGGTGACTACGAGCAGTACTTC. It codes for CASSLGQGDYEQYF.

This clonotype was counted only a few times. This may come from a read error, since a much larger clone is one base off. This rearrangement joins TRBV28 to TRBJ2-5, with D possibly TRBD1 on 6 matching bases. Trimming shortened V by 3 bases and J by 4 bases, and 15 bases separated the two germline ends. Germline CDR1 is MDHEN and CDR2 is SYDVKM. The CDR3 is made up of 15 amino acids. The CDR3 sequence: CASSLPRVRGETQYF. CDR3 nucleotides: TGTGCCAGCAGTTTGCCCCGGGTCAGGGGAGAGACCCAGTACTTC.

This clonotype showed up just a few times. The chain has TRBV28 and TRBJ1-1; 9 bases agree with TRBD1. Trimming took 5 bases from V and 13 from J; bases not matched to a gene: 8. The CDR3 spans 12 residues. The germline V gene encodes CDR1 MDHEN and CDR2 SYDVKM. CDR3 in amino acids: CASSILGQGGFF. The DNA of the CDR3 is TGTGCCAGCAGTATATTGGGACAGGGTGGTTTCTTT.

This clonotype was seen a handful of times. CDR3: CASSQDWRVQETQYF. The CDR3 nucleotides read TGCGCCAGCAGCCAAGATTGGAGGGTGCAAGAGACCCAGTACTTC. This sequence joins TRBV4-1 and TRBJ2-5, with D possibly being TRBD2 (6 bases). Germline V lookup: CDR1 MGHRA, CDR2 YSYEKL. The CDR3 runs 15 residues. Trimming shortened V by 0 bases and J by 2 bases, and 10 bases separated the two germline ends.

This clonotype was seen only a few times. J is TRBJ1-2 and V is TRBV12-3 or TRBV12-4; D uncertain. Trimming took 5 bases from V and 6 from J, leaving 16 bases between them. This CDR3 spans 14 amino acids. Here the CDR3 DNA reads TGTGCCAGCAGTAGCCGGGCTCCGGGGAATGGCTACACCTTC. Encoded protein: CASSSRAPGNGYTF.

This clonotype has ten or more counts. This chain joins TRBV12-3 or TRBV12-4 and TRBJ1-6, with TRBD1 as a possible D gene (5 bases). Trimming stripped 6 bases from V and 9 bases from J, with 15 bases between. The CDR3 consists of 14 residues. In DNA form, the CDR3 reads TGTGCCAGCAGCCCCGGGTTGGGGGGTTCACCCCTCCACTTT. Translation gives CASSPGLGGSPLHF.

The gene calls are TRBV19 and TRBJ2-5; 9 nucleotides match TRBD1. Germline lookup yields CDR1 LNHDA and CDR2 SQIVND (reference sequence). The CDR3 runs to 14 residues. Unmatched junction bases numbered 7, after V lost 8 bases and J lost 3 bases. The CDR3 region is CASHHRDREETQYF. DNA for the CDR3: TGTGCCAGTCACCACCGGGACAGGGAAGAGACCCAGTACTTC.

This clonotype was observed at least ten times. The genes are TRBV12-5 and TRBJ2-6, with 9 bases aligning to TRBD1. J was trimmed by 0 bases and V by 0 bases; bases with no gene match: 6. The CDR3 has 19 residues. CDR1 LGHNT and CDR2 FRNRAP come from the germline V gene. CDR3 nucleotide sequence: TGTGCTAGTGGTTTGGTATTACAGGGGGCCCACTCTGGGGCCAACGTCCTGACTTTC. Its translation is CASGLVLQGAHSGANVLTF.

The CDR3: CASSLITLRGQSNTGELFF. The DNA of the CDR3 is TGTGCCAGCAGTTTAATAACTCTGAGGGGGCAATCGAACACCGGGGAGCTGTTTTTT. V usage is TRBV27 and J usage is TRBJ2-2; 7 bases map to TRBD1. This CDR3 is 19 amino acids long. CDR1 and CDR2 (germline): MNHEY, SMNVEV (reference sequence). V gave up 2 bases and J gave up 0 bases; unmatched junction bases: 12.

This clonotype was seen many times. The chain combines TRBV6-1 with TRBJ1-3; D is possibly TRBD1 (5 bases). The CDR3 has 16 amino acids. Germline CDR1 reads MNHNS; CDR2 reads SASEGT. The V end lost 2 bases, the J end lost 0 bases, and 11 bases lay between the germline ends. The DNA of the CDR3 is TGTGCCAGCAGTGAACGGAGACAGAGCTCTGGAAACACCATATATTTT. This encodes CASSERRQSSGNTIYF.

This clonotype has more than one count but fewer than ten. V and J are TRBV13 and TRBJ1-2; 7 bases agree with TRBD1. Germline-derived CDR1 and CDR2 are PRHDT and FYEKMQ (reference sequence). This CDR3 is 11 amino acids long. Losses at the gene ends were 6 bases for V and 7 bases for J; bases not matched to a gene: 2. The CDR3 region is CASSTGVGYTF. The DNA for the CDR3 is TGTGCCAGCAGTACAGGGGTTGGCTACACCTTC.

This clonotype was seen only a few times. The chain carries TRBV12-3 or TRBV12-4 and TRBJ1-5, with 9 bases aligning to TRBD1. This CDR3 spans 15 amino acids. The trim removed 6 bases at V and 4 bases at J, leaving 7 bases unmatched. CDR3 residues: CASSPGTGYNQPQHF. In DNA, the CDR3 is TGTGCCAGCAGCCCCGGGACAGGGTATAATCAGCCCCAGCATTTT.

The rearrangement uses TRBV4-1 and TRBJ2-2, with D possibly matching TRBD1 (5 bases). Trimming left V 1 base short and J 2 bases short, with 8 bases between. The CDR3 is 15 amino acids. Germline-derived CDR1 and CDR2 are MGHRA and YSYEKL. CDR3 in amino acids: CASSQAQGNTGELFF. DNA of the CDR3: TGCGCCAGCAGCCAAGCCCAGGGTAACACCGGGGAGCTGTTTTTT.